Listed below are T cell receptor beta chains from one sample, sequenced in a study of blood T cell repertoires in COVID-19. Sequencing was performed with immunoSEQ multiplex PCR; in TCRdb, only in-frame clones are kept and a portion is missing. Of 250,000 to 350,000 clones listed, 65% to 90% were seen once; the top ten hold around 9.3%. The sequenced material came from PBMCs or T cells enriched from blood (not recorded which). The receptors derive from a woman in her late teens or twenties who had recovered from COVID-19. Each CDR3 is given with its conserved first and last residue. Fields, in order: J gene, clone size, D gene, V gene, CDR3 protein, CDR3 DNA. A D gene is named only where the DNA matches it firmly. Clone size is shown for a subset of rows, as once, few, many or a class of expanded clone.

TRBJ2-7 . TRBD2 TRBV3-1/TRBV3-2 CASSQEGTSAREQYF TGTGCCAGCAGCCAAGAGGGGACTAGCGCTCGCGAGCAGTACTTC
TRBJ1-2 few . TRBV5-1 CASSLEGDSVGYTF TGCGCCAGCAGCTTGGAAGGGGATTCGGTTGGCTACACCTTC
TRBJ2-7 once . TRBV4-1 CASSQEPGYRYEQYF TGCGCCAGCAGCCAAGAACCCGGGTACAGGTACGAGCAGTACTTC
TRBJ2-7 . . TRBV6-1 CASSEWAKTYEQYF TGTGCCAGCAGTGAATGGGCAAAAACCTACGAGCAGTACTTC
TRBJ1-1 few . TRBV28 CASSEDLNTEAFF TGTGCCAGCAGTGAGGATTTGAACACTGAAGCTTTCTTT
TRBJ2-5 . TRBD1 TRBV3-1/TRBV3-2 CASSQTAGTGAQETQYF TGTGCCAGCAGCCAAACGGCTGGGACAGGCGCCCAAGAGACCCAGTACTTC
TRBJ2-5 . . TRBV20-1 CSASMAETQYF TGCAGTGCTAGTATGGCAGAGACCCAGTACTTC
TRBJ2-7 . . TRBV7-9 CASSSQGGLSEQYF TGTGCCAGCAGCTCGCAGGGAGGTCTGAGCGAGCAGTACTTC
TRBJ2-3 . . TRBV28 CASKPIRGGSTDTQYF TGTGCCAGCAAGCCTATCAGGGGTGGTAGCACAGATACGCAGTATTTT
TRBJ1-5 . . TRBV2 CASSDARTDNQPQHF TGTGCCAGCAGTGATGCCCGGACAGATAATCAGCCCCAGCATTTT
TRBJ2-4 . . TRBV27 CASSLRGVGKNIQYF TGTGCCAGCAGCCTGAGAGGTGTGGGCAAAAACATTCAGTACTTC